This TCR beta chain was recovered during a study of blood T cells in healthy people across ages. The CDR3 runs to 12 residues. V was clipped by 5 bases and J by 7 bases, with 9 bases between them. Note on this clonotype: Its target is not known.

Isolating PBMCs gave at least 7 million of these cells per sample. Study findings and constraints: Long-lived donors carried more naive CD4+ cells and greater diversity than aged donors.

For the second PCR, which ran for roughly 7 to 11 cycles, a sample-barcoded 5' primer and a J-beta primer mix were used. TCRdb re-called the 5' RACE reads through MiXCR, storing one row per CDR3 protein. The data show about 810,000 distinct CDR3 sequences, roughly 40% seen once. The TCR sequence derives from a man between 18 and 35 years old in good health. The sample was blood. The V and J genes are TRBV12-3 or TRBV12-4 and TRBJ1-5; no clear D. The CDR3 is CASSPRIQPQHF. CDR3 DNA sequence: TGTGCCAGCAGTCCTCGCATCCAGCCCCAGCATTTT.